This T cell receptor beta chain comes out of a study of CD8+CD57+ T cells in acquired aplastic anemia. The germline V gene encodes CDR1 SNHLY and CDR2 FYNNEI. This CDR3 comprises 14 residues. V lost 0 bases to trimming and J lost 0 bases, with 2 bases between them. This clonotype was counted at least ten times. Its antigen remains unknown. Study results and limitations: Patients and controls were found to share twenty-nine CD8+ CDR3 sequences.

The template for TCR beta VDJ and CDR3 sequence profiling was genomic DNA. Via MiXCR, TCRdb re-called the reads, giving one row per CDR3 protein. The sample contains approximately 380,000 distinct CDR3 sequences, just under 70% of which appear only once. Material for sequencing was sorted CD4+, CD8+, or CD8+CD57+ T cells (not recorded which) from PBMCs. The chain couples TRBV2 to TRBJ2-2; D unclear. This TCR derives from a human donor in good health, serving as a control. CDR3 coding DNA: TGTGCCAGCAGTGAAGCAGCGAACACCGGGGAGCTGTTTTTT. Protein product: CASSEAANTGELFF.